The 28 T cell receptor beta chains given below trace back to one sample, sequenced in a study of T cell repertoires in cytomegalovirus infection (dated by TCRdb to about 2019). These receptors lack a known antigen. TCRdb lists the instrument as Illumina HiSeq 1500. TCRdb reanalyzed the raw reads on its own, using fastp at Q25 for trimming and MiXCR for clone calling, and kept in-frame beta chains. Duplicate CDR3 protein sequences are folded into a single record with the most common DNA and genes. This sample lists roughly 860,000 distinct CDR3 sequences; around a third were detected once. Roughly 12% of the sample rests with the top ten. The sample's treatment or condition label, decoded: in vitro stimulation with specific CMV peptide epitopes to enrich CMV-specific T cells. This specimen was cultured CD8+ T cells from PBMCs, taken from culture after CMV antigen stimulation. These TCRs come from a human donor in good health (CMV status not recorded). Some clones in this sample may be carry-over from other donors' samples.

This clonotype occurred many times. The chain is built from TRBV7-9 and TRBJ1-2, with unresolved D. Germline V CDR1 and CDR2: SEHNR, FQNEAQ (reference sequence). This CDR3 has 15 amino acids. The V end was cut by 5 bases, the J end by 4 bases, with 17 bases between. The chain's CDR3 is CASSLGFETTYGYTF. DNA for the CDR3: TGTGCCAGCAGCCTGGGGTTTGAAACGACCTATGGCTACACCTTC.

V gene TRBV12-3 or TRBV12-4 combines with J gene TRBJ1-6; no reliable D call. Deletions cut 5 bases from V and 2 bases from J, with 7 bases between. The CDR3 loop spans 14 amino acids. This chain's CDR3 is CASSLWAYNSPLHF. CDR3 bases: TGTGCCAGCAGTCTGTGGGCCTATAATTCACCCCTCCACTTT.

This clonotype appeared many times. The V call is TRBV7-2, the J call TRBJ2-7; the match to TRBD2 covers 7 bases. The CDR3 contains 15 residues. The V gene end was trimmed by 3 bases and the J gene end by 7 bases; junction bases not matched to a gene: 12. Looked up from germline, CDR1 is SGHTA and CDR2 is FQGNSA. The CDR3 region is CASSFLAGDQFEQYF. In DNA form, the CDR3 reads TGTGCCAGCAGCTTCCTCGCGGGGGACCAGTTTGAGCAGTACTTC.

The rearrangement uses TRBV6-5 and TRBJ2-1; perhaps TRBD1 as D (5 bases). CDR3 size: 14 residues. V lost 0 bases and J 15 bases, leaving 18 bases between the germline ends. Germline V gene lookup returns CDR1 MNHEY and CDR2 SVGAGI. CDR3 loop: CASSYSQGRLDAFF. As DNA, the CDR3 is TGTGCCAGCAGTTACTCTCAGGGCCGTCTGGACGCGTTCTTC.

A word on this clonotype: The conserved phenylalanine or tryptophan is not found at the CDR3 terminus, so this likely reflects a read error. V is TRBV5-5 and J is TRBJ1-2; 8 bases line up with TRBD1. This CDR3 spans 16 amino acids. CDR1 and CDR2 from the germline V gene are SGHKS and YYEKEE (reference sequence). Germline trimming cut 0 bases from V and 3 bases from J; bases unmatched to any gene: 7. The CDR3 region has the DNA TGTGCCAGCAGCTTGGCCATCAGGGGGCATGACTATGGCTACACCCTC. Encoded protein: CASSLAIRGHDYGYTL.

V is TRBV2 and J is TRBJ2-7, with D possibly TRBD1 on 5 matching bases. Germline V gene lookup returns CDR1 SNHLY and CDR2 FYNNEI. The ends were cut back, 5 bases at V and 4 bases at J, with 18 bases in the middle. The CDR3 extends over 15 amino acids. CDR3 sequence (DNA): TGTGCCAGCAGTTACTTTCTATTGACAGAATACGAGCAGTACTTC. Amino acids: CASSYFLLTEYEQYF.

This clonotype was observed at least ten times. This rearrangement joins TRBV7-8 to TRBJ2-2; D gene unclear. The ends were cut back, 6 bases at V and 1 base at J, with 18 bases in the middle. This CDR3 region has 17 residues. Germline V gene sequence: CDR1 SGHVS, CDR2 FQNEAQ. CDR3 sequence reads: CASSLNLRAGNTGELFF. For the CDR3, the DNA is TGTGCCAGCAGTCTCAACTTACGGGCAGGGAACACCGGGGAGCTGTTTTTT.

The chain recombines TRBV9 with TRBJ2-3; perhaps TRBD2 as D (6 bases). V shed 6 bases and J shed 4 bases, with 27 bases lying between them. The germline V gene encodes CDR1 SGDLS and CDR2 YYNGEE. The CDR3 consists of 18 residues. The CDR3: CASTLTVSAGQNADTQYF. CDR3 sequence (DNA): TGTGCCAGCACGTTAACGGTTTCGGCGGGGCAAAACGCAGATACGCAGTATTTT.

This clonotype was seen a few times. V gene TRBV7-6 combines with J gene TRBJ2-1; 8 bases map to TRBD1. The CDR3 spans 16 residues. The germline V gene has CDR1 SGHVS and CDR2 FNYEAQ. The junction had 5 bases not matched to a gene; V was cut back by 4 bases and J by 0 bases. Here the CDR3 reads CASSSTGVPSYNEQFF. The CDR3 coding sequence is TGTGCCAGCAGCTCGACAGGGGTCCCCTCCTACAATGAGCAGTTCTTC.

This clonotype was counted only a few times. The V gene is TRBV19, the J gene TRBJ2-2, with unresolved D. Germline CDR1 and CDR2: LNHDA and SQIVND (reference sequence). Trimming left V 2 bases short and J 9 bases short, with 13 bases between. CDR3 size: 14 residues. The CDR3 nucleotides are TGTGCCAGTAGTATAACCCCCTCCCCTCGGGAGCTGTTTTTT. Translating it yields CASSITPSPRELFF.

The sample holds many counts of this clonotype. The rearrangement joins TRBV7-6 to TRBJ2-7; TRBD2 aligns across 8 bases. The germline V gene has CDR1 SGHVS and CDR2 FNYEAQ. The CDR3 runs 15 residues. After removal of 5 bases from V and 1 base from J, the junction contained 7 bases not matched to a gene. The CDR3 nucleotides read TGTGCCAGCAGCCCCGCGGGGGGTTGGTCCTACGAGCAGTACGTC. Protein: CASSPAGGWSYEQYV.

The genes are TRBV4-2 and TRBJ1-4; 9 bases are a match to TRBD1. Germline loops: CDR1 LGHNA, CDR2 YNFKEQ. The ends lost 1 base at V and 6 bases at J; junction bases unmatched: 6. CDR3 size: 16 residues. The CDR3 loop is CASSQGSGTGHEKLFF. In nucleotides, the CDR3 is TGTGCCAGCAGCCAAGGATCCGGGACAGGGCATGAAAAACTGTTTTTT.

The chain has TRBV9 and TRBJ2-1, with D perhaps matching TRBD1 (6 bases). Trimming pared 3 bases from V and 0 bases from J, leaving 13 bases between. Germline V gene lookup returns CDR1 SGDLS and CDR2 YYNGEE. This CDR3 has 16 amino acids. CDR3 in DNA: TGTGCCAGCAGCGAAGGGGGTACCTACTCCTACAATGAGCAGTTCTTC. It specifies CASSEGGTYSYNEQFF.

The rearrangement links TRBV20-1 to TRBJ2-2, with a possible D match to TRBD2 (5 bases). V was pared by 6 bases and J by 5 bases, with 13 bases between. CDR3 size: 13 residues. Per germline, CDR1 DFQATT and CDR2 SNEGSKA (reference sequence). CDR3 protein: CSAKTSGTGELFF. The DNA for the CDR3 is TGCAGTGCGAAGACCTCGGGGACCGGGGAGCTGTTTTTT.

In its sample, this clonotype was seen a few times. V is TRBV6-1 and J is TRBJ1-2, with a possible D match to TRBD1 (5 bases). The ends were cut back, 1 base at V and 8 bases at J, with 14 bases in the middle. The length of the CDR3 is 14 residues. The germline gives CDR1 MNHNS, CDR2 SASEGT. The CDR3 DNA sequence: TGTGCCAGCAGTGAAGGGCAGGGCCTATACGGCTACACCTTC. It encodes CASSEGQGLYGYTF.

This clonotype was found a few times. The V and J genes are TRBV6-5 and TRBJ2-7; the D gene is possibly TRBD1 (6 bases). CDR1 MNHEY and CDR2 SVGAGI come from the germline V gene. CDR3 length: 15 amino acids. V dropped 0 bases and J dropped 0 bases, with 9 bases sitting between them. The CDR3 nucleotides read TGTGCCAGCAGTTACTCGGGGACACCCTCCTACGAGCAGTACTTC. Translated, it gives CASSYSGTPSYEQYF.

This clonotype has a count of ten or more. The chain carries TRBV7-9 and TRBJ1-5; TRBD1 might be the D (5 bases). The CDR3 is made up of 15 amino acids. With 5 bases removed from V and 3 bases from J, the gap between germline ends came to 14 bases. Germline V gene lookup returns CDR1 SEHNR and CDR2 FQNEAQ (reference sequence). CDR3 amino acids: CASSQGSGNNQPQHF. Here the CDR3 DNA reads TGTGCCAGCAGCCAGGGATCGGGAAACAATCAGCCCCAGCATTTT.

In the case of this clonotype: The missing conserved phenylalanine or tryptophan at the end of this CDR3 makes a read error likely. This sequence joins TRBV12-3 or TRBV12-4 and TRBJ2-2; D uncertain. The CDR3 is 13 amino acids. CDR3 region: CASSFLGTEELFS. CDR3 bases: TGTGCCAGCAGTTTTTTAGGCACCGAGGAGCTGTTTTCT.

This clonotype was picked up many times. V usage is TRBV7-9 and J usage is TRBJ2-1; D may be TRBD1 (6 bases). The CDR3 is made up of 14 amino acids. The V and J ends lost 1 base and 7 bases respectively, with 11 bases between them. Looked up from germline, CDR1 is SEHNR and CDR2 is FQNEAQ (reference sequence). CDR3 protein: CASSLEIRGNEQFF. The CDR3 DNA is TGTGCCAGCAGCTTAGAGATCAGGGGTAATGAGCAGTTCTTC.

This clonotype was observed a few times. V and J are TRBV28 and TRBJ2-1; 13 bases fit TRBD2. Looked up from germline, CDR1 is MDHEN and CDR2 is SYDVKM. This CDR3 comprises 14 residues. The V and J ends lost 6 bases and 6 bases, in that order; junction bases with no gene match: 2. CDR3 DNA sequence: TGTGCCAGCAGCGGACTAGCGGGGGCCAATGAGCAGTTCTTC. This encodes CASSGLAGANEQFF.

This clonotype was seen many times. The rearrangement joins TRBV6-1 to TRBJ2-2; D possibly uses TRBD1 or TRBD2 (6 bases each). This CDR3 contains 14 residues. Germline values: CDR1 MNHNS, CDR2 SASEGT. V lost 2 bases and J 6 bases, leaving 10 bases between the germline ends. In DNA, the CDR3 is TGTGCCAGCAGTGAATGGGGGGCACCCGGGGAGCTGTTTTTT. This gives the protein CASSEWGAPGELFF.

This clonotype occurred many times. The rearrangement links TRBV27 to TRBJ2-6; no clear D gene. V lost 6 bases and J 3 bases, leaving 6 bases between the germline ends. The CDR3 is 13 amino acids. The germline V gene has CDR1 MNHEY and CDR2 SMNVEV (reference sequence). CDR3 nucleotides: TGTGCCAGCAGCTTCGGTGGGGCCAACGTCCTGACTTTC. It is translated as CASSFGGANVLTF.

The chain has TRBV4-3 and TRBJ2-1, with 7 bases that match TRBD2. CDR1 is LGHNA, CDR2 YSLEER, per germline. Unmatched junction bases numbered 7, after V lost 0 bases and J lost 5 bases. This CDR3 is 16 amino acids long. In nucleotides, the CDR3 is TGCGCCAGCAGCCAAGATTGGGGGGGGACCCACAATGAGCAGTTCTTC. Translation: CASSQDWGGTHNEQFF.

The chain links TRBV12-3 or TRBV12-4 to TRBJ1-5, with D unclear. The CDR3 is 13 residues long. The V gene lost 3 bases and the J gene lost 8 bases, with 11 bases spanning the gap. DNA for the CDR3: TGTGCCAGCAGTTTTCGGGGAGGTAAGCCCCAGCATTTT. Protein sequence: CASSFRGGKPQHF.

The rearrangement uses TRBV29-1 and TRBJ2-7, with 7 bases identical to TRBD1. The CDR3 is made up of 13 amino acids. Germline V lookup: CDR1 SQVTM, CDR2 ANQGSEA. The J segment lost 2 bases and the V segment lost 2 bases, leaving 3 bases of the junction unmatched. CDR3 in amino acids: CSVESDRPYEQYF. CDR3 DNA sequence: TGCAGCGTTGAATCGGACAGGCCCTACGAGCAGTACTTC.

The rearrangement uses TRBV28 and TRBJ1-1, with D unclear. From germline, CDR1 is MDHEN and CDR2 SYDVKM. The CDR3 loop spans 13 amino acids. Trimming left V 2 bases short and J 2 bases short, with 6 bases between. In nucleotides, the CDR3 is TGTGCCAGCAGTTTACTGCCTAACACTGAAGCTTTCTTT. This codes for CASSLLPNTEAFF. Full variable domain (remainder filled in from reference TRBV28 and TRBJ1-1): DVKVTQSSRYLVKRTGEKVFLECVQDMDHENMFWYRQDPGLGLRLIYFSYDVKMKEKGDIPEGYSVSREKKERFSLILESASTNQTSMYLCASSLLPNTEAFFGQGTRLTVV.

This clonotype has at least ten counts. This chain connects TRBV5-6 to TRBJ1-1; D is uncertain. The CDR3 totals 14 residues. Trimming removed 0 bases at V and 0 bases at J, with 6 bases between. Germline assignment: CDR1 SGHDT and CDR2 YYEEEE. This CDR3 reads CASSLAAMNTEAFF. In DNA, the CDR3 is TGTGCCAGCAGCTTGGCTGCAATGAACACTGAAGCTTTCTTT.

The chain combines TRBV12-3 or TRBV12-4 with TRBJ2-7; D gene unclear. The V gene lost 6 bases and the J gene lost 2 bases, with 14 bases spanning the gap. The CDR3 runs 14 residues. CDR3 in DNA: TGTGCCAGCAGCGATCCTACTTTAGCCTACGAGCAGTACTTC. It specifies CASSDPTLAYEQYF.